This T cell receptor (beta chain) was identified in a study of graft-versus-host responses after intestinal transplantation. As for the study in general: Transplant recipients had multivisceral, liver-intestinal, or isolated intestinal grafts. Study-level points and caveats: In recipient marrow, GvH clones were found, and some appeared first in ileum or blood. Peak circulating GvH clone levels were associated with early post-transplant HvG declines. The study found high graft-versus-host to host-versus-graft clonal ratios in allografts of patients with graft-donor T cell macrochimerism.

In regard to this clone: Its target is not known.

Here immunoSEQ multiplex PCR was the method, and the copy in TCRdb shows in-frame clones only, minus some. The table shows tens of thousands of clones, with 90% occurring only once. Germline V lookup: CDR1 MGHRA, CDR2 YSYEKL. V gave up 5 bases and J gave up 8 bases, with 13 bases separating them. CDR3 length equals 13 residues. V and J are TRBV4-1 and TRBJ1-5; the D is unclear. Here the sequenced sample was unstimulated CD8+ T cells sorted from spleen or lymph node cells, taken before intestinal transplant. This clonotype was sampled from a human donor who received an intestinal transplant. DNA for the CDR3: TGCGCCAGCAGCTCAACAGCCGCAGAGCCCCAGCATTTT. Its protein is CASSSTAAEPQHF.